These 29 T cell receptor beta chains came from one sample sequenced in a study of siplizumab effects on memory and regulatory T cells. The method was immunoSEQ multiplex PCR; TCRdb's version includes in-frame clones alone and lacks a portion of them. In the table there are some 65,000 clones, over 80% of which are singletons. Sequenced input: Tregs sorted from blood. Receptor source: a human donor in good health.

This chain's CDR3 is CATSRDPRGVEAFF. The CDR3 bases are TGTGCCACCAGCAGAGATCCACGGGGTGTTGAAGCTTTCTTT. V is TRBV15 and J is TRBJ1-1; no clear D. V dropped 0 bases and J dropped 7 bases, with 12 bases sitting between them. The CDR3 spans 14 residues. CDR1 LNHNV and CDR2 YYDKDF come from the germline V gene (reference sequence).

The chain employs TRBV19 and TRBJ2-7, with D perhaps matching TRBD1 or TRBD2 (7 bases each). The germline V gene has CDR1 LNHDA and CDR2 SQIVND (reference sequence). Trimming shortened V by 7 bases and J by 9 bases, and 16 bases separated the two germline ends. The CDR3 sequence is 12 residues long. CDR3 amino acids: CASKGGGTPQYF. DNA of the CDR3: TGTGCCAGTAAGGGAGGGGGCACACCGCAGTACTTC.

The CDR3 here is CAWSVHPGDQPQHF. The DNA of the CDR3 is TGTGCCTGGAGTGTACACCCGGGGGATCAGCCCCAGCATTTT. The chain employs TRBV30 and TRBJ1-5, with a possible D match to TRBD1 (5 bases). The ends were cut back, 0 bases at V and 5 bases at J, with 11 bases in the middle. The CDR3 sequence is 14 residues long. Per the germline V gene, CDR1 is GTSNPN and CDR2 is SVGIG (reference sequence).

This chain joins TRBV6-1 and TRBJ2-3, with 9 positions matching TRBD1. Unmatched junction bases numbered 6, after V lost 5 bases and J lost 3 bases. In germline, CDR1 is MNHNS, CDR2 SASEGT. This CDR3 has 15 amino acids. Here the CDR3 DNA reads TGTGCCAGCAGTCCTACAGGGGGCTGGACAGATACGCAGTATTTT. Protein sequence: CASSPTGGWTDTQYF.

This sequence joins TRBV6-1 and TRBJ2-7; a possible D gene is TRBD2 (5 bases). The CDR3 totals 12 residues. Trimming shortened V by 7 bases and J by 3 bases, and 10 bases separated the two germline ends. Per the germline V gene, CDR1 is MNHNS and CDR2 is SASEGT. The CDR3: CASTKLGYEQYF. The CDR3 DNA follows: TGTGCCAGCACCAAACTAGGCTACGAGCAGTACTTC.

The V and J genes are TRBV5-5 and TRBJ2-3; D might be TRBD1 or TRBD2, each matching 5 bases. V was pared by 7 bases and J by 1 base, with 10 bases between. CDR3 size: 13 residues. The germline V gene encodes CDR1 SGHKS and CDR2 YYEKEE (reference sequence). For the CDR3, the DNA is TGTGCCAGCCTCCGGGACGGCACAGATACGCAGTATTTT. It translates to CASLRDGTDTQYF.

The chain couples TRBV5-4 to TRBJ2-5; D is unclear. CDR1 SGHNT and CDR2 YYREEE come from the germline V gene (reference sequence). This CDR3 is 13 amino acids long. V lost 0 bases and J lost 5, with 8 bases in between. CDR3 bases: TGTGCCAGCAGCTTGGACGTCCGGGAGACCCAGTACTTC. Its protein product is CASSLDVRETQYF.

The chain uses TRBV4-3 and TRBJ1-1, with D possibly being TRBD1 (6 bases). Germline CDR1 and CDR2: LGHNA and YSLEER. The germline V and J ends were trimmed by 0 bases and 4 bases, with 15 bases remaining between them. The CDR3 covers 16 residues. For the CDR3, the DNA is TGCGCCAGCAGCCAAGATCGGACAGCTTACGGCACTGAAGCTTTCTTT. Encoded protein: CASSQDRTAYGTEAFF.

This chain uses TRBV7-9 with TRBJ2-7; D might be TRBD1 (5 bases). The CDR3 consists of 14 residues. Germline CDR1 is SEHNR and CDR2 is FQNEAQ (reference sequence). With 5 bases removed from V and 2 bases from J, the gap between germline ends came to 13 bases. The CDR3 bases are TGTGCCAGCAGCCCTCTGGCCAGGGCCTACGAGCAGTACTTC. This gives the protein CASSPLARAYEQYF.

V gene TRBV11-2 combines with J gene TRBJ2-7; D possibly uses TRBD1 or TRBD2 (5 bases each). The V end was cut by 0 bases, the J end by 3 bases, with 15 bases between. This CDR3 is 16 amino acids long. The V gene's germline CDR1 is SGHAT and CDR2 FQNNGV. In nucleotides, the CDR3 is TGTGCCAGCAGCTTAGATCTCAGGGAAGAGGGCTACGAGCAGTACTTC. It is translated as CASSLDLREEGYEQYF.

The gene calls are TRBV28 and TRBJ1-2; the D is unclear. The CDR3 length is 15 residues. Germline loops: CDR1 MDHEN, CDR2 SYDVKM. The germline V and J ends were trimmed by 6 bases and 5 bases, with 19 bases remaining between them. DNA of the CDR3: TGTGCCAGCAGGCCGCGTCCTACAGCCTTTTATGGCTACACCTTC. Protein sequence: CASRPRPTAFYGYTF.

The gene calls are TRBV29-1 and TRBJ2-7, with 8 nucleotides matching TRBD2. Trimming at V came to 0 bases and at J to 4 bases, leaving 11 bases not matched to a gene. Germline lookup yields CDR1 SQVTM and CDR2 ANQGSEA. The length of the CDR3 is 16 residues. The CDR3 nucleotides are TGCAGCGTTGAAGATCGAGGTGGGGCGGGAGGTTACGAGCAGTACTTC. Amino acids: CSVEDRGGAGGYEQYF.

J is TRBJ2-3 and V is TRBV4-3; TRBD2 aligns across 9 bases. Germline-derived CDR1 and CDR2 are LGHNA and YSLEER. The CDR3 contains 15 residues. With 3 bases clipped from V and 1 base from J, the junction kept 2 bases outside the gene matches. Here the CDR3 DNA reads TGCGCCAGCAGCCACAGGACTAGCGGCACAGATACGCAGTATTTT. Its translation is CASSHRTSGTDTQYF.

The chain joins TRBV18 to TRBJ1-5; possibly TRBD1 for D (6 bases). The germline V gene has CDR1 KGHSH and CDR2 LQKENI. The CDR3 runs to 14 residues. Between the trimmed V and J ends, which lost 1 base and 6 bases, there was a span of 10 bases. CDR3 loop: CASSPLTGSQPQHF. In DNA form, the CDR3 reads TGTGCCAGCTCACCACTTACAGGGTCTCAGCCCCAGCATTTT.

CDR3 DNA: TGTGCCAGCAGTTCCCGACTAGCGGGAGGACGAGAGCAGTACTTC. Its translation: CASSSRLAGGREQYF. The chain is built from TRBV27 and TRBJ2-7, with 13 nucleotides matching TRBD2. Trimming took 4 bases from V and 7 from J; bases not matched to a gene: 7. This CDR3 has 15 amino acids. Germline V gene data show CDR1 as MNHEY and CDR2 as SMNVEV (reference sequence).

CDR3 nucleotides: TGTGCCAGCAGCTTAGAAGGAGGGTACGAGCAGTACTTC. This translates into CASSLEGGYEQYF. The chain is built from TRBV7-8 and TRBJ2-7; tentative D call: TRBD2 (6 bases). This CDR3 is 13 amino acids long. Germline-derived CDR1 and CDR2 are SGHVS and FQNEAQ. V gave up 1 base and J gave up 4 bases, with 8 bases separating them.

The genes are TRBV6-1 and TRBJ1-2, with D possibly matching TRBD1 (6 bases). This CDR3 is 16 amino acids long. V was pared by 2 bases and J by 0 bases, with 13 bases between. Looked up from germline, CDR1 is MNHNS and CDR2 is SASEGT. The CDR3 is CASSELGGTTNYGYTF. The CDR3, as DNA: TGTGCCAGCAGTGAATTAGGTGGGACAACTAACTATGGCTACACCTTC.

As DNA, the CDR3 is TGTGCCAGCAGCTTAACAGGGACAGGGGGAGGGGATGAGCAGTTCTTC. Protein: CASSLTGTGGGDEQFF. The chain employs TRBV11-2 and TRBJ2-1; 11 positions agree with TRBD1. The ends lost 2 bases at V and 8 bases at J; junction bases unmatched: 8. Per the germline V gene, CDR1 is SGHAT and CDR2 is FQNNGV. This CDR3 contains 16 residues. Full variable domain (remainder filled in from reference TRBV11-2 and TRBJ2-1): EAGVAQSPRYKIIEKRQSVAFWCNPISGHATLYWYQQILGQGPKLLIQFQNNGVVDDSQLPKDRFSAERLKGVDSTLKIQPAKLEDSAVYLCASSLTGTGGGDEQFFGPGTRLTVL.

V is TRBV4-1 and J is TRBJ2-7; no definite D call. Trimming left V 5 bases short and J 3 bases short, with 11 bases between. This CDR3 region has 13 residues. CDR1 is MGHRA and CDR2 is YSYEKL in the germline V gene. The CDR3 DNA reads as TGCGCCAGCAGCATAGACACCGTCTACGAGCAGTACTTC. Amino acid sequence: CASSIDTVYEQYF.

This chain joins TRBV19 and TRBJ1-2; 8 nucleotides match TRBD1. This CDR3 region has 14 residues. Germline trimming cut 6 bases from V and 4 bases from J; bases unmatched to any gene: 7. The germline V gene has CDR1 LNHDA and CDR2 SQIVND (reference sequence). The CDR3 spells CASSEDRGGYGYTF. The CDR3 nucleotides read TGTGCCAGTAGCGAAGACAGGGGTGGCTATGGCTACACCTTC.

The chain uses TRBV2 and TRBJ2-7; D is ambiguous. CDR1 is SNHLY, CDR2 FYNNEI, per germline. This CDR3 contains 13 residues. V gave up 4 bases and J gave up 6 bases, with 13 bases separating them. CDR3 in amino acids: CASSGRVQSEQYF. In nucleotides, the CDR3 is TGTGCCAGCAGTGGCCGGGTGCAATCCGAGCAGTACTTC. The whole variable domain, remainder taken from reference TRBV2 and TRBJ2-7, is EPEVTQTPSHQVTQMGQEVILRCVPISNHLYFYWYRQILGQKVEFLVSFYNNEISEKSEIFDDQFSVERPDGSNFTLKIRSTKLEDSAMYFCASSGRVQSEQYFGPGTRLTVT.

In nucleotides, the CDR3 is TGTGCCAGCTCACCGGGGGGCGGACAGGGCACTGAAGCTTTCTTT. It codes for CASSPGGGQGTEAFF. The V and J genes are TRBV18 and TRBJ1-1; 8 bases map to TRBD1. V trimming: 3 bases; J trimming: 4 bases; junction bases outside the gene matches: 7. Germline V gene sequence: CDR1 KGHSH, CDR2 LQKENI. The CDR3 totals 15 residues.

V usage is TRBV4-1 and J usage is TRBJ2-3; D remains ambiguous. The V end was cut by 1 base, the J end by 3 bases, with 17 bases between. The CDR3 is made up of 17 amino acids. The germline gives CDR1 MGHRA, CDR2 YSYEKL. The CDR3 DNA is TGCGCCAGCAGCCAAGTGCTAAGGTCTTCCCTAACAGATACGCAGTATTTT. Protein product: CASSQVLRSSLTDTQYF.

The rearrangement joins TRBV18 to TRBJ2-3; 8 positions match TRBD1. CDR1 and CDR2 from the germline V gene are KGHSH and LQKENI. V was clipped by 3 bases and J by 3 bases; unmatched bases: 26. The CDR3 runs 22 residues. In nucleotides, the CDR3 is TGTGCCAGCTCACCCCCTGAACCAGGGGGCGGGCACAACTGGACAGTAACAGATACGCAGTATTTT. Protein: CASSPPEPGGGHNWTVTDTQYF.

The chain has TRBV7-9 and TRBJ1-2; D is unclear. The germline V gene has CDR1 SEHNR and CDR2 FQNEAQ (reference sequence). With 2 bases removed from V and 4 bases from J, the gap between germline ends came to 8 bases. The CDR3 is 13 amino acids. The CDR3, as DNA: TGTGCCAGCAGCTTATCAGACGCCTATGGCTACACCTTC. This translates into CASSLSDAYGYTF.

The chain has TRBV12-5 and TRBJ2-3; D not certain. From germline, CDR1 is LGHNT and CDR2 FRNRAP. V lost 11 bases to trimming and J lost 0 bases, with 15 bases between them. This CDR3 comprises 14 residues. The CDR3 is CALRRQASTDTQYF. The CDR3 bases are TGTGCTCTCCGAAGACAAGCGAGCACAGATACGCAGTATTTT.

The chain uses TRBV4-3 and TRBJ2-3; 7 bases match TRBD1. Germline V CDR1 and CDR2: LGHNA, YSLEER. With V trimmed by 2 bases and J by 3 bases, 8 bases remained unmatched. This CDR3 is 16 amino acids long. The CDR3: CASSQNHQGVTDTQYF. As DNA, the CDR3 is TGCGCCAGCAGCCAAAATCATCAGGGGGTAACAGATACGCAGTATTTT.

The chain uses TRBV28 and TRBJ2-1, with a weak D call TRBD2 (6 bases). V was pared by 7 bases and J by 8 bases, with 15 bases between. This CDR3 comprises 13 residues. The germline V gene has CDR1 MDHEN and CDR2 SYDVKM. As DNA, the CDR3 is TGTGCCAGCACCTCAGAGACTAGTCATGAGCAGTTCTTC. It yields the protein CASTSETSHEQFF.

The genes are TRBV7-8 and TRBJ2-5, with 11 bases matching TRBD2. TRBJ2-7 matches the DNA end more closely, so the J call is doubtful. This CDR3 has 14 amino acids. The V gene's germline CDR1 is SGHVS and CDR2 FQNEAQ. CDR3 nucleotide sequence: TGTGCCAGCAGCCTGGGACTAGCGGACTACGAGCAGTACTTC. It specifies CASSLGLADYEQYF.